The entry that follows covers one T cell receptor (beta chain) sequence. Both TCR beta VDJ combination and CDR3 sequence profiling were carried out. Genomic DNA was the template for this profiling. From the reads, TCRdb called clonotypes with MiXCR, one entry per CDR3 protein. The sample records 62,000 or so distinct CDR3 sequences, around half being singletons. Losses at the gene ends were 3 bases for V and 6 bases for J; bases not matched to a gene: 6. The germline CDR1 and CDR2 sequences are LGHDT and YNNKEL (reference sequence). The CDR3 sequence is 16 residues long. The entry originates in a study of CD8+CD57+ T cells in acquired aplastic anemia.

The receptor's source is a human donor in good health, serving as a control. J is TRBJ1-6 and V is TRBV3-1; TRBD1 aligns across 9 bases. The specimen sequenced was sorted CD4+, CD8+, or CD8+CD57+ T cells (not recorded which) from PBMCs. CDR3 protein: CASSQGKGQGNSPLHF. CDR3 in DNA: TGTGCCAGCAGCCAGGGAAAGGGACAGGGTAATTCACCCCTCCACTTT. The complete variable domain, with remaining parts taken from reference TRBV3-1 and TRBJ1-6, reads DTAVSQTPKYLVTQMGNDKSIKCEQNLGHDTMYWYKQDSKKFLKIMFSYNNKELIINETVPNRFSPKSPDKAHLNLHINSLELGDSAVYFCASSQGKGQGNSPLHFGNGTRLTVT.